This record concerns one TCR beta chain sequence. What antigen it recognizes has not been identified. Base-call qualities are not available, and no considerably larger clone is one nucleotide away. Library prep was done by the immunoSEQ multiplex PCR assay. As for the authors' bioinformatics: A statistical classification framework was developed to diagnose cytomegalovirus status using the catalog of TCR beta chain sequences. TCRdb mirrors the immuneACCESS table, restricted to in-frame sequences. Some clones are absent from its copies; in checked studies, under half trace to an unresolved V gene, and the reason for the others is unknown. For V, J and clone size, that table is used; D and trimming come from the DNA. The sample table contains about 240,000 clones; only one count was recorded for around 88% of them. Roughly 1.2% of the sample is in the top ten clones. Donors formed part of the validation cohort, which comprised about 130 subjects and was distinct from the first cohort of 690 or so subjects.

This sample is part of a study of cytomegalovirus exposure and HLA in healthy donors (dated by TCRdb to between 2016 and 2019). Looking at the study overall: The 500 to 800 repertoires of the first cohort and the approximately 110 validation repertoires were produced on the same platform, according to a later analysis. The aim of the study was to test whether cataloging public T cell receptors could identify signatures of past pathogen exposure. In addition to the first cohort of 666 subjects, a separate validation cohort of 130 or so different subjects was used. To predict cytomegalovirus infection status, the study combined high-throughput TCR immunosequencing, statistical association of individual TCRs with disease status, and machine learning.

The germline V gene specifies MDHEN as CDR1 and SYDVKM as CDR2. V sheds 3 bases and J sheds 3 bases, leaving 10 bases between their ends. The CDR3, cysteine through phenylalanine, is 14 amino acids long. Only CDR3 DNA is held: 42 bases, read in frame from base 1. The paper as a whole reports these results and caveats: According to the authors, the approach could potentially be generalized to other disease states and immunological phenotypes. The classifier was reported to diagnose cytomegalovirus status with high specificity and sensitivity in both the original cohort and the validation cohort. The validation cohort had no HLA typing available for a later analysis, so co-occurrence within that cohort was assessed over all 120 or so repertoires. A few of the identified cytomegalovirus-associated TCR beta chains were confirmed in vitro to be specific for cytomegalovirus antigens. While some public TCRs were present in many individuals, most TCR sequences turned up only very rarely across donors. Subsequent analysis determined that TCRs grouped into clusters in the first cohort also showed a tendency toward co-occurrence across the approximately 120 validation repertoires, and 94% of cluster scores exceeded 0. The study gave a list of under 200 TCR beta chains associated with cytomegalovirus.

Sequenced material: PBMCs. This chain joins TRBV28 to TRBJ2-3; a tentative D call is TRBD1 (5 bases match). The sequence derives from a woman aged 25 to 39 in good health and CMV-seropositive. Read as DNA, the sequence is TGTGCCAGCAGTTTCCTTCAGGGAACAGATACGCAGTATTTT. The encoded protein is CASSFLQGTDTQYF.